The source of this TCR beta chain is a study of blood T cell repertoires in COVID-19. Study summary: Specimens from acute and convalescent COVID-19 originated in the United States, Italy and Spain. T cells, B-cell-depleted T cells, or PBMCs supplied cDNA or gDNA.

Per the original data handling: Reference gene primer amplification gave nucleated cell count estimates. Data came from immunoSEQ multiplex PCR; TCRdb stores just in-frame clones and leaves some out. V, J and clone size reflect that table, while D and trimming were determined from the DNA. Among fewer than 250,000 clones, just under 85% were seen once, and the ten largest hold more than 6%. The V gene's germline CDR1 is SGDLS and CDR2 YYNGEE. The CDR3 has 15 amino acids. V dropped 4 bases and J dropped 4 bases, with 17 bases sitting between them. The receptor's source is a woman aged 55-69 years with active or convalescent COVID-19. The material sequenced was peripheral blood. The V call is TRBV9, the J call TRBJ2-5, with a possible D match to TRBD1 (7 bases). The CDR3 loop is CASSPQRQGGETQYF. The CDR3 nucleotides read TGTGCCAGCAGCCCGCAACGACAGGGAGGAGAGACCCAGTACTTC. The entire variable domain, with the rest obtained from reference TRBV9 and TRBJ2-5, is as follows: DSGVTQTPKHLITATGQRVTLRCSPRSGDLSVYWYQQSLDQGLQFLIQYYNGEERAKGNILERFSAQQFPDLHSELNLSSLELGDSALYFCASSPQRQGGETQYFGPGTRLLVL.